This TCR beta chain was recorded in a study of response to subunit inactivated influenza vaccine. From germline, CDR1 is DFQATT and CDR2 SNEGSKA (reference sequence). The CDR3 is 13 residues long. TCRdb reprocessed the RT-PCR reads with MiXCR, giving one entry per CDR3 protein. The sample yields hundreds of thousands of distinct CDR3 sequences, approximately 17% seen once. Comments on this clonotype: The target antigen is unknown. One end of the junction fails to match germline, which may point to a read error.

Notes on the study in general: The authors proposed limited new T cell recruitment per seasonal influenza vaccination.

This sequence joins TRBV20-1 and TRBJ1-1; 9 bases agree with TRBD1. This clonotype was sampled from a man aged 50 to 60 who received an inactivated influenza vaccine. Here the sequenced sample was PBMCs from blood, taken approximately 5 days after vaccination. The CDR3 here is CGATRTGVSEAFF. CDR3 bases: TGCGGTGCAACGAGGACAGGGGTTAGTGAAGCTTTCTTT.